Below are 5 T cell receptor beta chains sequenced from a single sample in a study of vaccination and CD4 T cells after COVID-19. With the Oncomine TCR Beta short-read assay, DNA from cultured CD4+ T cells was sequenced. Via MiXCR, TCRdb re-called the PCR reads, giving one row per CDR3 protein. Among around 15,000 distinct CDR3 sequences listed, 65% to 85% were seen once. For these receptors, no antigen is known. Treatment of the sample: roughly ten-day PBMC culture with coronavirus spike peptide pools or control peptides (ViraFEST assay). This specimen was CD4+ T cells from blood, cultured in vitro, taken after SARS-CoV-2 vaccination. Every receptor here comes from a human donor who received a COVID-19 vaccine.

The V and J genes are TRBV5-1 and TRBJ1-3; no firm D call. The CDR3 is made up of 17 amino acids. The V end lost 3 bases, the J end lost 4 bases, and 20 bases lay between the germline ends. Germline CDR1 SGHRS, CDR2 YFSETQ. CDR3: CASSSSYGAGAGNTIYF. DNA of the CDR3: TGCGCCAGCAGCTCTTCTTATGGAGCGGGAGCCGGAAACACCATATATTTT.

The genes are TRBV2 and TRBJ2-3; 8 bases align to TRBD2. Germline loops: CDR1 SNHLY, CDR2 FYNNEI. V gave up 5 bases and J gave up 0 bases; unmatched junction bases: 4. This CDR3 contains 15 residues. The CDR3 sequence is CASSILAASTDTQYF. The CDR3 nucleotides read TGTGCCAGCAGTATACTAGCGGCTAGCACAGATACGCAGTATTTT.

CDR3 residues: CASSIDSYSPHGYTF. CDR3 nucleotides: TGTGCCAGTAGTATAGATAGCTACTCGCCCCATGGCTACACCTTC. This sequence joins TRBV19 and TRBJ1-2; D not certain. Germline V gives CDR1 LNHDA, CDR2 SQIVND (reference sequence). CDR3 size: 15 residues. Trimming removed 0 bases at V and 6 bases at J, with 14 bases between. The full variable domain, rest sourced from reference TRBV19 and TRBJ1-2, is DGGITQSPKYLFRKEGQNVTLSCEQNLNHDAMYWYRQDPGQGLRLIYYSQIVNDFQKGDIAEGYSVSREKKESFPLTVTSAQKNPTAFYLCASSIDSYSPHGYTFGSGTRLTVV.

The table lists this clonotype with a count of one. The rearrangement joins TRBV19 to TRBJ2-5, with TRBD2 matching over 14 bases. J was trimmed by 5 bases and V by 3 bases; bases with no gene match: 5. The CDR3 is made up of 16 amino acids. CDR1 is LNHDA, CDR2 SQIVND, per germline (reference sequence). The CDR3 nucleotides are TGTGCCAGTAGTATGAGGGGACTAGCGGGGGTTGAGACCCAGTACTTC. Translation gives CASSMRGLAGVETQYF.

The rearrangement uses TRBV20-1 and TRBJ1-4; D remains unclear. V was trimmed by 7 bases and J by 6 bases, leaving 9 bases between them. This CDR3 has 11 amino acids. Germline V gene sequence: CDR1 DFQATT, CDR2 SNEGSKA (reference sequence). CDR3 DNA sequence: TGCAGTGGTACGAGGGATGAAAAACTGTTTTTT. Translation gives CSGTRDEKLFF.